The entry below gives a single TCR beta chain sequence along with its context. Its target is not known. The read terminates 3 residues before the CDR3 end, so the remaining end is supplied by the germline J gene. The entry originates in a study of T cells in women clearing cervical HPV infection. Study context: Controls' single incident HPV16 infection cleared within 12 months without precancer.

The protocol was immunoSEQ multiplex PCR, while the TCRdb copy is restricted to in-frame clones and leaves out a portion. The sample has fewer than 30,000 clones. Germline CDR1 reads SNHLY; CDR2 reads FYNNEI. This CDR3 comprises 13 residues. Whole-study findings and limits: T-cell numbers per sample were unknown and may explain richness differences. Controls had more TRBV6-7 (0.16%) than cases (roughly 0.11%).

Sequences were obtained from blood buffy coat. The chain is built from TRBV2 and TRBJ2-3; TRBD2 matches 9 bases. The sequence came from a woman between 18 and 70 years old with a cervical HPV16 infection that either progressed to CIN3+ or cleared (not recorded which). CDR3 amino acids: CASSEIAGATQYF. The sequenced part of the CDR3 DNA is TGTGCCAGCAGTGAAATAGCGGGGGCAACG.